This T cell receptor (beta chain) comes out of a study of cytomegalovirus exposure and HLA in healthy donors (TCRdb year 2017). The study in broad terms: In an earlier analysis of around 540 of the donors, 250 to 350 Gb of sequence data and 90 million to 120 million unique TCR beta sequences from 150 million to 200 million T cells were reported. Roughly 300 gigabases of sequencing data and approximately 85 million unique TCR sequences were included in an early release covering roughly 600 HLA-typed donors. Of the roughly 400 genotyped donors, 81% fell in the genetic ancestry cluster associated with self-reported Caucasian donors. The study was designed to test whether signatures of past pathogen exposure could be identified by cataloging public T cell receptors. Using immunosequencing, the study profiled T cell repertoires from around 670 subjects and related those repertoires to cytomegalovirus serostatus. Besides the first cohort of approximately 710 subjects, a separate validation cohort made up of over 95 different subjects was used. The study combined high-throughput TCR immunosequencing, statistical association of individual TCRs with disease status, and machine learning to predict cytomegalovirus infection status. To study patterns of TCR occurrence, a later analysis re-analyzed previously published TCR beta repertoires from several hundred donors and added high-resolution HLA genotyping. Rather than drawing on any new phenotypic data, the later analysis identified candidate immune exposures from TCR beta sequences and the way those sequences occurred across donors. To decide whether each TCR beta V gene segment behaved as functional or pseudogenic, an earlier analysis of 587 of the donors relied on high-throughput TCR beta sequencing. Alongside the repertoire data, information on donor age, sex, ethnicity and CMV serostatus was compiled. In a later genetic analysis, genome-wide SNP genotypes for about 65% of the 666 donors were used, and that subset was treated as a discovery cohort. Every repertoire in the discovery cohort had been generated on one and the same sequencing platform. HLA typing covered class I and class II loci at four-digit resolution. Typing coverage differed by locus: A, B, C, DRB1 and DQB1 were typed in about 620-640 donors, DQA1 in 500 to 550, DPA1 in some 610, and DPB1 in approximately 450. Roughly 5 DR-DQ haplotypes were handled as single units for association and clustering because linkage in the cohort was strong. Among over 350 genotyped donors of the cohort, an average of approximately 230,000 unique TCR beta nucleotide sequences were sequenced per donor, roughly 20% of them non-productive. On the study overall, not on this receptor specifically: Most TCR sequences were observed very rarely across donors, whereas some public TCRs were present in many individuals. Because some donors lacked HLA typing at each locus, the association tests relied only on the typed subset. According to a later genetic analysis, donors in an Asian-associated ancestry cluster had fewer N-insertions in productive TCRs than the roughly 670-donor mean. Specific HLA alleles were associated with some 15,000 TCR beta sequences at a false discovery rate of 0.05 in a later analysis. Three of the identified cytomegalovirus-associated TCR beta chains were confirmed in vitro to be specific for cytomegalovirus antigens. Some IMGT-functional V segments, including TRBV6-2 and TRBV6-3, could not be told apart with the 87-base-pair reads, so those segments were excluded. A later analysis found that TCR association rates varied across HLA loci, with DRB1 alleles showing the most associated TCRs and HLA-C alleles the fewest. Strong co-occurrence of HLA alleles, especially DR and DQ, made assigning TCR associations to individual alleles difficult. According to the authors, the approach could potentially be generalized to other disease states and immunological phenotypes. In a later analysis, HLA-associated TCR beta chains were found to be more clonally expanded and to have lower generation probabilities than equally common non-associated chains. An association between a missense DCLRE1C variant and V-gene and J-gene trimming of TCR beta chains was found in a later genetic analysis and replicated in an independent cohort. A further reported finding was that TCR beta sequences accurately predicted the HLA-A and HLA-B alleles for most subjects in the first cohort. A total of fewer than 200 TCR beta chains were listed by the study as associated with cytomegalovirus. Linkage disequilibrium might explain the correlated functional status among segregating V segments, but an unknown experimental factor could not be excluded. In a later analysis, several top co-occurrence clusters were reported to appear linked to parvovirus B19, influenza, CMV and Epstein-Barr virus. For the cohort, immune exposure information was limited to CMV serostatus. The cohort was sequenced for TCR beta chains only, and without alpha or paired-chain data the features that could be detected were limited. Most CMV-associated TCR beta chains appeared to be HLA-restricted in a later analysis, and the HLA associations seemed to be driven largely by CMV exposure. The earlier analysis of around 600 of the donors excluded roughly 17 rarely observed V segments, including chromosome 9 orphons, because counts were too low. Cytomegalovirus status was reported to be diagnosed by the classifier with high specificity and sensitivity in both the original and validation cohorts. A cluster of highly shared sequence variants was judged likely to represent a technical artifact of the sequencing pipeline. Broadly in line with IMGT annotations, most TCR beta V segments showed up in productive rearrangements about 90% or about 30% of the time in an earlier analysis of several hundred of the donors. Presence/absence analyses assumed roughly uniform sequencing depth across donors, an assumption that may not hold.

Comment on this clone: Its specific antigen is unknown. Base qualities are not provided; no much larger clone lies one nucleotide away.

The germline V gene provides CDR1 MNHEY and CDR2 SVGAGI. Unmatched junction bases come to 3, with V trimmed by 6 bases and J by 4 bases. The CDR3 numbers 15 residues from cysteine through phenylalanine. Only the CDR3 region is kept as DNA, spanning 45 bases read in frame from base 1. The cohort consisted of 650 to 700 healthy bone marrow donors. At the time of sampling, every cohort member was nominally healthy, though immune exposures that went unrecorded were likely present. The donor tested CMV seronegative, placing the donor among the 300 to 400 seronegative members of the cohort. Each donor provided a peripheral blood sample, and peripheral blood mononuclear cells were used for TCR beta sequencing. Genomic DNA extraction from the blood cell samples was performed with the Qiagen DNeasy Blood Extraction Kit. Libraries were built with the immunoSEQ multiplex PCR assay. For the multiplex PCR, a mixture combining 60 forward primers for TCR Vbeta segments and 13 reverse primers for TCR Jbeta segments was used. Amplification of the CDR3 region of rearranged TCR beta genes was performed with a multiplex PCR assay on genomic DNA. On the Illumina HiSeq System, the amplified TCR beta libraries were sequenced as 87-base-pair reads. The source study handled its data this way. In a later analysis, some 80 million unique TCR beta chains were counted across the 500 to 850 repertoires, and roughly 11 million of these chains were shared by at least two donors. To remove PCR and sequencing errors, raw reads were error-corrected and collapsed into unique sequences using a nearest-neighbor algorithm that merged closely related sequences. Alignment of CDR3 sequences to IMGT reference sequences was used to assign V, D and J gene segments. For a sequence to be retained, a match of at least six nucleotides was required to both a V gene segment and a J gene segment. Rearrangements were called productive when the CDR3 lacked stop codons and stayed in frame with V and J; all others were non-productive. Following IMGT convention, CDR3 was defined as the stretch from the second conserved V-encoded cysteine up to the conserved J-encoded phenylalanine. In an earlier analysis of approximately 590 of the donors, sequences lacking an unambiguous match to a single V gene segment were excluded. An earlier analysis of fewer than 750 of the donors called V segments functional above 56.7% productive rearrangements and segregating when the between-donor standard deviation exceeded 5%. A statistical classification framework was built for diagnosing cytomegalovirus status from the catalog of TCR beta chain sequences. A later analysis assigned V and J genes by comparing TCR nucleotide sequences with IMGT/GENE-DB human TR gene sequences. In a later analysis, CDR3 sequences and most-parsimonious VDJ recombination scenarios were assigned using the TCRdist pipeline. In a later analysis, every TCR beta chain was defined by the combination of its CDR3 amino acid sequence and its V-gene family, and reads without a unique V-gene family were dropped. To address suspected cross-contamination and a sequencing artifact, a later analysis removed a few hundred highly shared, low-generation-probability nucleotide sequences. For each public chain, a later analysis derived a clonal expansion index from normalized ranks of inferred template counts within each repertoire. In a later analysis, generation probabilities were computed using a VDJ recombination model fitted to out-of-frame rearrangements, and the results were checked against IGoR. In a later analysis, hypergeometric tests were used to score TCR-TCR, TCR-HLA and TCR-CMV co-occurrence, with a repertoire-size bias correction applied to TCR pairs. False discovery rates were estimated in a later analysis by permuting HLA or CMV assignments 20 times. In a later analysis, co-occurring TCRs were grouped using DBSCAN, with TCRdist sequence similarity added in when clustering inside HLA-allele-positive subsets. Repertoires with fewer than 30,000 or more than 120,000 public chains were left out of co-occurrence clustering, as were about 5 repertoires with anomalous nucleotide sharing. TCRdb took over this immuneACCESS table, retaining in-frame rearrangements with V and J assigned. Such tables are incomplete; in checked studies, under half of the missing clones stem from an unresolved V gene, and the remainder is unexplained. V and J calls and clone size follow that table, whereas D and trimming were derived from the DNA. In this sample the table shows approximately 86,000 clones, more than 70% of which occur a single time. In total, the top ten clones hold roughly 3% of the sample.

The sample consisted of PBMCs. The V gene is TRBV6-5 and the J gene is TRBJ1-6; 10 nucleotides in the junction match TRBD1. The sequence came from a man in his forties in good health and CMV-seronegative. The DNA reads TGTGCCAGCAGGGACAGGGGGTCTTATAATTCACCCCTCCACTTT. This yields the protein CASRDRGSYNSPLHF.